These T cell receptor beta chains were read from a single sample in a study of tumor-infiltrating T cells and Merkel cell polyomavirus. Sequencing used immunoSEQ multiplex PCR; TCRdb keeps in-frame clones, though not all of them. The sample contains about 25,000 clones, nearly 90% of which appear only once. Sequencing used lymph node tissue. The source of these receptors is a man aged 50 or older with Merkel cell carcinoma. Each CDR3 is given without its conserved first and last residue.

ASSLTGDYGYT,TRBJ1-2,11,TRBV7-9
ASSTDRNQPQH,TRBJ1-5,11,TRBV7-2
ASSQLINPAGNEQF,TRBJ2-1,14,TRBV11-1
ASSPSQGNSPNYGYT,TRBJ1-2,15,TRBV18
ASSQEGTVTEQY,TRBJ2-7,12,TRBV4-1
ASSFSTGYGYT,TRBJ1-2,11,TRBV6-5
ASSLVVDSPSEKLF,TRBJ1-4,14,TRBV7-9
ASSLRGGGEKLF,TRBJ1-4,12,TRBV27
ASSEGLAETDTQY,TRBJ2-3,13,TRBV10-1
ASTSDGQTYGYT,TRBJ1-2,12,TRBV9
ASSLVGGQGAKNIQY,TRBJ2-4,15,TRBV5-1
ASRLAGGPGEQY,TRBJ2-7,12,TRBV19
ASSLEEEETQY,TRBJ2-5,11,TRBV13
ASSQAGERNEQF,TRBJ2-1,12,TRBV4-1
ASSYSRENYGYT,TRBJ1-2,12,TRBV6-6
ASSTSGTGVAGQY,TRBJ2-7,13,TRBV19
ASSLGSGQANNEQY,TRBJ2-7,14,TRBV5-6
ASSPRDRVIITEAF,TRBJ1-1,14,TRBV18
ASSLGEGSYEQY,TRBJ2-7,12,TRBV11-2
ASSLGGLRPF,TRBJ1-1,10,TRBV7-9
ASSYSRVANYGYT,TRBJ1-2,13,TRBV6-6
ASSLIGGQNTGELF,TRBJ2-2,14,TRBV7-3
ASSQQGSTEAF,TRBJ1-1,11,TRBV5-4
ASSLVRGSYEQY,TRBJ2-7,12,TRBV27
ASSLVFSSGSYEQY,TRBJ2-7,14,TRBV28
ASSSRTGSFNEQF,TRBJ2-1,13,TRBV7-9
ASSIGAGRSSYEQY,TRBJ2-7,14,TRBV19
ASSLEGGSYNEQF,TRBJ2-1,13,TRBV5-1
ASSLAGQPQH,TRBJ1-5,10,TRBV5-6
ASSLDKRQGVNYGYT,TRBJ1-2,15,TRBV7-8
ASSQVADRDYEQY,NA,13,TRBV4-3
ASSSYHGGEDTQY,TRBJ2-3,13,TRBV7-2
ASRRTGAGDTGELF,TRBJ2-2,14,TRBV11-3
ASSIQTGGSPQH,TRBJ1-5,12,TRBV19
TLEGSNEQF,TRBJ2-1,9,TRBV20-1
ASSWTSGRRNEQF,TRBJ2-1,13,TRBV6-5
AWSARRAIFSYEQY,TRBJ2-7,14,TRBV30
ASSLGLAIDEQF,TRBJ2-1,12,TRBV7-3
ASSTGQGALYGYT,TRBJ1-2,13,TRBV6-5
ASSQDIRVGQMNTEAF,TRBJ1-1,16,TRBV4-2